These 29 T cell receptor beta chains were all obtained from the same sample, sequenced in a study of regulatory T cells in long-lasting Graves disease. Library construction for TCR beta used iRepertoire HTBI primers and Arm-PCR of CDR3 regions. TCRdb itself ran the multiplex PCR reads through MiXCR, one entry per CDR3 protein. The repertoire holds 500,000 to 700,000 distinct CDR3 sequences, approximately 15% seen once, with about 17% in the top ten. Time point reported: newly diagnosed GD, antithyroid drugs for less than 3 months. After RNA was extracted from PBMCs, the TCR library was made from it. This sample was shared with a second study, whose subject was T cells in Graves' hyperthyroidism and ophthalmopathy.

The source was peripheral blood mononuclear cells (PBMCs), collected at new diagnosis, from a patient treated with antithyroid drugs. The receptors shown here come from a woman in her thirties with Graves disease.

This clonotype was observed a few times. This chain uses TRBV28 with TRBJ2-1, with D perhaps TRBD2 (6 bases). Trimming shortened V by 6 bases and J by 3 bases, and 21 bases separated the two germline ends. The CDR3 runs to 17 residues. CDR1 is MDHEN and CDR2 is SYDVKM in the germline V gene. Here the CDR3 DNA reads TGTGCCAGCAGGCTAGCGTGGCACAAAGGGCTCTACAATGAGCAGTTCTTC. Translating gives CASRLAWHKGLYNEQFF.

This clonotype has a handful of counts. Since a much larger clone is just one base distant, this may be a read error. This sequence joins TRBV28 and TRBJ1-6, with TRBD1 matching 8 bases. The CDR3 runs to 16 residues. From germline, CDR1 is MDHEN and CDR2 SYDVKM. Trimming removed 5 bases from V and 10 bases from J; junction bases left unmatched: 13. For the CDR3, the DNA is TGTGCCAGCAGTGTATCGACAGGGGCATATGCCTCACCCCTCCACTTT. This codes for CASSVSTGAYASPLHF.

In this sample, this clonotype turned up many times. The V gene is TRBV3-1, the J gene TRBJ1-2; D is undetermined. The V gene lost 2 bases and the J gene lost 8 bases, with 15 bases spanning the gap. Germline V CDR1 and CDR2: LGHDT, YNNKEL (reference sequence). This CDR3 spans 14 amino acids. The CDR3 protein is CASSQPPGSGGYTF. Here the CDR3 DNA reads TGTGCCAGCAGCCAACCCCCCGGAAGCGGGGGCTACACCTTC.

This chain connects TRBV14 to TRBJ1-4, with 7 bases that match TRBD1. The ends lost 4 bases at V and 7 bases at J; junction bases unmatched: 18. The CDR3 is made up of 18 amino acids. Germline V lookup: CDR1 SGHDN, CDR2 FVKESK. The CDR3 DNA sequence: TGTGCCAGCAGCCCCTACGACCTATCCACAGGGGTGTCTGAAAAACTGTTTTTT. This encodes CASSPYDLSTGVSEKLFF. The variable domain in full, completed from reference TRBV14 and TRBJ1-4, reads EAGVTQFPSHSVIEKGQTVTLRCDPISGHDNLYWYRRVMGKEIKFLLHFVKESKQDESGMPNNRFLAERTGGTYSTLKVQPAELEDSGVYFCASSPYDLSTGVSEKLFFGSGTQLSVL.

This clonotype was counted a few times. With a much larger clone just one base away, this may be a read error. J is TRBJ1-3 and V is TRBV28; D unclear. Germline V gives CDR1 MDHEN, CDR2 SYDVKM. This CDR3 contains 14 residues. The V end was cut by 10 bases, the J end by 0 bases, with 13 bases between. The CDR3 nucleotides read TGTGCCAACTTACAGCTGTCCTCTGGAAACACCATATATTTT. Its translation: CANLQLSSGNTIYF.

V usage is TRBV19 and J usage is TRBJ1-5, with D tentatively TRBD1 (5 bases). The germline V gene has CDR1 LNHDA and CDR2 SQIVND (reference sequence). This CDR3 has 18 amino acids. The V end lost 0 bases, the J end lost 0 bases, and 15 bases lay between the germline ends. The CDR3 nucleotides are TGTGCCAGTAGTATAGATCAGCGGGGGGGGATTAGCAATCAGCCCCAGCATTTT. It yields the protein CASSIDQRGGISNQPQHF. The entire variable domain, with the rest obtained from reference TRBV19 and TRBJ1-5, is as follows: DGGITQSPKYLFRKEGQNVTLSCEQNLNHDAMYWYRQDPGQGLRLIYYSQIVNDFQKGDIAEGYSVSREKKESFPLTVTSAQKNPTAFYLCASSIDQRGGISNQPQHFGDGTRLSIL.

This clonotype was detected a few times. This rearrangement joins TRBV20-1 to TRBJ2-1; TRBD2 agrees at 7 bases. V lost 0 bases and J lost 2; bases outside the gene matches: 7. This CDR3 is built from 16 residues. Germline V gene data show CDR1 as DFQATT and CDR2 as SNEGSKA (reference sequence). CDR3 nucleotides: TGCAGTGCTAGAGATGGGTCCGGGAGGCCCTACAATGAGCAGTTCTTC. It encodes CSARDGSGRPYNEQFF.

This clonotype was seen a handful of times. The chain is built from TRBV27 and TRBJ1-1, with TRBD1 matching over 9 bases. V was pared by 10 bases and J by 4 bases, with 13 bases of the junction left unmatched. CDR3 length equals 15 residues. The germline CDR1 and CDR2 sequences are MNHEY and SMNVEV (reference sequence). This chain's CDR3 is CATNNLGTGSTEAFF. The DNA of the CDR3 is TGTGCCACCAATAATTTAGGGACAGGGTCCACTGAAGCTTTCTTT.

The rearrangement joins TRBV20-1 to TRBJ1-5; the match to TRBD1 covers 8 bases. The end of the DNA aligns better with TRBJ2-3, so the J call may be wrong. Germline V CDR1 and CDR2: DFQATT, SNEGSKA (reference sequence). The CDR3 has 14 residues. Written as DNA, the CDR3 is TGCAGTGCTAGAGGACAGGGGAGCAATCAGCCCCAGTATTTT. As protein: CSARGQGSNQPQYF.

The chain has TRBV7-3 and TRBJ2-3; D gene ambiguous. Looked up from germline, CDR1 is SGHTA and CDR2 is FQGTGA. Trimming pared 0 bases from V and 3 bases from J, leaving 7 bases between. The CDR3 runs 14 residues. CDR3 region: CASSLTAETDTQYF. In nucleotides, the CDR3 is TGTGCCAGCAGCTTAACGGCGGAAACAGATACGCAGTATTTT.

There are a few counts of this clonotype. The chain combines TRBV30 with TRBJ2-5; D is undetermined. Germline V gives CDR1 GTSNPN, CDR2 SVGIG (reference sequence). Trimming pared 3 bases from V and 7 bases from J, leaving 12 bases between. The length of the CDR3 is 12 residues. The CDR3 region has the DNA TGTGCCTGGAGCATAAAGCCGGGGACCCAGTACTTC. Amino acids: CAWSIKPGTQYF.

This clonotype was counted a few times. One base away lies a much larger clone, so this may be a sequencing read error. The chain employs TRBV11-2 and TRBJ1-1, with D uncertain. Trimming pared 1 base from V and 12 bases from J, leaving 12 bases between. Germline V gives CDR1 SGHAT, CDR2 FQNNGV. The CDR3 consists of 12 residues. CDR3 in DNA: TGTGCCAGCAGCTTAGCAGGCCCGGGTACTTTCTTT. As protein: CASSLAGPGTFF.

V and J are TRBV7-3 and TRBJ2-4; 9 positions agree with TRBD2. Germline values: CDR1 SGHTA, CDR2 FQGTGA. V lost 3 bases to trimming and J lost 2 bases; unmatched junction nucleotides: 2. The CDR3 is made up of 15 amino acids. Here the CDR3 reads CASSLREGTKNIQYF. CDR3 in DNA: TGTGCCAGCAGCTTGCGGGAGGGCACCAAAAACATTCAGTACTTC.

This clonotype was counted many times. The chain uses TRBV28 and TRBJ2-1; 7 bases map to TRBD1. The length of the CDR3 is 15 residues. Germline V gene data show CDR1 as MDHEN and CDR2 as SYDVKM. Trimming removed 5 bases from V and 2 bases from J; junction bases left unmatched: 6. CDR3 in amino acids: CASSRDSSTYNEQFF. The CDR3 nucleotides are TGTGCCAGCAGTCGGGACAGCTCTACCTACAATGAGCAGTTCTTC. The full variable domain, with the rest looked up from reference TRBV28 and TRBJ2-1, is DVKVTQSSRYLVKRTGEKVFLECVQDMDHENMFWYRQDPGLGLRLIYFSYDVKMKEKGDIPEGYSVSREKKERFSLILESASTNQTSMYLCASSRDSSTYNEQFFGPGTRLTVL.

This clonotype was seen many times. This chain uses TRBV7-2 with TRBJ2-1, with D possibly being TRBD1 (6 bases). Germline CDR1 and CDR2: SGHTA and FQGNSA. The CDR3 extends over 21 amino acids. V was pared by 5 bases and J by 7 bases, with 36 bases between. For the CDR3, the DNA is TGTGCCAGCAGCAGACGGACCCAGTCACTTGCACCGGCGACAACAGGGAATGAGCAGTTCTTC. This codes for CASSRRTQSLAPATTGNEQFF. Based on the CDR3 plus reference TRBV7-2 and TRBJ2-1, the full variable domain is GAGVSQSPSNKVTEKGKDVELRCDPISGHTALYWYRQSLGQGLEFLIYFQGNSAPDKSGLPSDRFSAERTGGSVSTLTIQRTQQEDSAVYLCASSRRTQSLAPATTGNEQFFGPGTRLTVL.

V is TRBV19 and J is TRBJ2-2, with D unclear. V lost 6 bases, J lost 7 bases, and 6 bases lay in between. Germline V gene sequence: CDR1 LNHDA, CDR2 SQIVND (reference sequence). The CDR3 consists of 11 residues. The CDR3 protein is CASSSVGELFF. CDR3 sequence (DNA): TGTGCCAGTAGCTCCGTCGGGGAGCTGTTTTTT.

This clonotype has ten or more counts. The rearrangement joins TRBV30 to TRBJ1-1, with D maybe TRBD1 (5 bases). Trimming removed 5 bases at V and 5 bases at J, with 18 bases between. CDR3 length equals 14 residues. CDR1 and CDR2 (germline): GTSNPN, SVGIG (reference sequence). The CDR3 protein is CAWEPGLRGTEAFF. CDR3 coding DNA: TGTGCCTGGGAGCCGGGTCTTCGGGGGACTGAAGCTTTCTTT.

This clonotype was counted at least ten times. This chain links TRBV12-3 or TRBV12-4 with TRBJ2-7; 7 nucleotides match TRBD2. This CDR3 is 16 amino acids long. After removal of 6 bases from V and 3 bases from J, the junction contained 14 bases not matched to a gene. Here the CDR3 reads CASSFILGGGYYEQYF. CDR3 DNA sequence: TGTGCCAGCAGCTTCATTCTCGGGGGAGGGTACTACGAGCAGTACTTC.

In nucleotides, the CDR3 is TGCGCCAGCATCACCGGGCCGGGGGTTGGTGAGCAGTTCTTC. This translates into CASITGPGVGEQFF. The genes are TRBV5-1 and TRBJ2-1; perhaps TRBD2 as D (6 bases). Trimming shortened V by 6 bases and J by 9 bases, and 19 bases separated the two germline ends. Germline CDR1 is SGHRS and CDR2 is YFSETQ. The CDR3 totals 14 residues.

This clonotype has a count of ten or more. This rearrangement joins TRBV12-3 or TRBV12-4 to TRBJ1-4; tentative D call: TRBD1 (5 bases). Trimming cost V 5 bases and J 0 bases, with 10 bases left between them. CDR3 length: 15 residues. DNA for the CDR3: TGTGCCAGCAGTGCCACAGGCGCAACTAATGAAAAACTGTTTTTT. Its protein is CASSATGATNEKLFF.

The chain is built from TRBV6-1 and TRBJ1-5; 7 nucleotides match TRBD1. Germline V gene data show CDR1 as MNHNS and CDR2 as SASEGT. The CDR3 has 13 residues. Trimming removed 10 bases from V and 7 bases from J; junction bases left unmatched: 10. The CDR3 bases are TGTGCCACTACGGACAGGTTCGGGCAGCCCCAGCATTTT. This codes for CATTDRFGQPQHF.

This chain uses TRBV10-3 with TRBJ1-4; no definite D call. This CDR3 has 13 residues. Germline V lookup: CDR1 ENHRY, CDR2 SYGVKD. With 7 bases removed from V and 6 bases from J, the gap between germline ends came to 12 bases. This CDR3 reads CAIKSATYEKLFF. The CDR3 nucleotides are TGTGCCATCAAAAGCGCAACGTATGAAAAACTGTTTTTT.

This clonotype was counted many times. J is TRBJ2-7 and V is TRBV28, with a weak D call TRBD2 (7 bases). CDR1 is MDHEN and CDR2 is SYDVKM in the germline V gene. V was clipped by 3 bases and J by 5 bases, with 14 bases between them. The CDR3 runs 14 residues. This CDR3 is CASSLGRGGHEQYF. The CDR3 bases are TGTGCCAGCAGTTTGGGCAGGGGAGGGCACGAGCAGTACTTC.

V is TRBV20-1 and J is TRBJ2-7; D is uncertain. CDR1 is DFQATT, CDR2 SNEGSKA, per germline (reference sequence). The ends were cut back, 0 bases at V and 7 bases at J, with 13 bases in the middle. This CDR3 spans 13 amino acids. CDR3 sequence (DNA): TGCAGTGCTAGAGACTCACCCCTCCGGGAGCAGTACTTC. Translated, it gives CSARDSPLREQYF.

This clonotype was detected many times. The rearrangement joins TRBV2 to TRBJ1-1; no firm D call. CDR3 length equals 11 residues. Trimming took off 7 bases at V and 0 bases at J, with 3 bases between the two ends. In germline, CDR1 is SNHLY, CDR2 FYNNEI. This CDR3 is CASILNTEAFF. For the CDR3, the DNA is TGTGCCAGCATTTTGAACACTGAAGCTTTCTTT.

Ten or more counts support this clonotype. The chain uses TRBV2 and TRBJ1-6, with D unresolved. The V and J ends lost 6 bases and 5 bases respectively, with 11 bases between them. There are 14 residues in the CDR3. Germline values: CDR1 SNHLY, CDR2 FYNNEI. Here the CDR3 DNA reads TGTGCCAGCAGCCAAAGGCAAAATAATTCACCCCTCCACTTT. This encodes CASSQRQNNSPLHF.

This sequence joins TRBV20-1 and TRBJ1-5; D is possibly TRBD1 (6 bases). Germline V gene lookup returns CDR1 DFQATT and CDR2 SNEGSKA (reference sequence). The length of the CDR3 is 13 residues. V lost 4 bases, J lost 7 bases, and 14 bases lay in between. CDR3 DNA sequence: TGCAGTGCTACGGAAGGGGGAGAACAGCCCCAGCATTTT. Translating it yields CSATEGGEQPQHF.

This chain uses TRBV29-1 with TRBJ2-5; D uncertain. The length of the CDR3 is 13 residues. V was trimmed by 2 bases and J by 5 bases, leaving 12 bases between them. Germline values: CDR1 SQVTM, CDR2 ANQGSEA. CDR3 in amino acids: CSVELAQMETQYF. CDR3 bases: TGCAGCGTTGAATTGGCCCAAATGGAGACCCAGTACTTC.

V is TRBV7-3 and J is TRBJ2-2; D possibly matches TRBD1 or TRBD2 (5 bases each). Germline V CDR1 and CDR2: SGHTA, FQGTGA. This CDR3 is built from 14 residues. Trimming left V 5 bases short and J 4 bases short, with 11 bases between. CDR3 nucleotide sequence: TGTGCCAGCAGCGACAGCGGAACCACCGGGGAGCTGTTTTTT. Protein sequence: CASSDSGTTGELFF.